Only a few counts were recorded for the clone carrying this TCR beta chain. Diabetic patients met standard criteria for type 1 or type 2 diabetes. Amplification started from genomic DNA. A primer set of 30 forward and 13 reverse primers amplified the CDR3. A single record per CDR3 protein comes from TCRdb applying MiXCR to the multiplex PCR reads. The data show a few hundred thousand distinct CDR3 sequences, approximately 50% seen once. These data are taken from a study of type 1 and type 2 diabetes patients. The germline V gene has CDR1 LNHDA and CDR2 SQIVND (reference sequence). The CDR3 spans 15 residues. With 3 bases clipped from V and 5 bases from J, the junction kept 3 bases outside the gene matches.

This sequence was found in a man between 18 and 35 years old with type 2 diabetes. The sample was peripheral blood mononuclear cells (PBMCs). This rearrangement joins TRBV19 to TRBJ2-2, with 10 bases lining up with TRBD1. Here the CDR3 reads CASSMGTGVTGELFF. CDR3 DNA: TGTGCCAGTAGTATGGGGACAGGGGTTACCGGGGAGCTGTTTTTT.